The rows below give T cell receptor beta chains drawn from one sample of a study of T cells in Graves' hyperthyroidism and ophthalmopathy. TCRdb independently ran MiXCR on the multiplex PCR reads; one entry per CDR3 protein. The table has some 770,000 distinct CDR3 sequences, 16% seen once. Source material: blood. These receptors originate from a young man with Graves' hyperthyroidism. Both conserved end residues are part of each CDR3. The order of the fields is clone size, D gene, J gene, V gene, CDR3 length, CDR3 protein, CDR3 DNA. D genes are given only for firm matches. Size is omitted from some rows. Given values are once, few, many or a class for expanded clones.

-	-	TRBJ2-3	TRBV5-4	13	CASSGLQADTQYF	TGTGCCAGCAGCGGACTGCAGGCGGATACGCAGTATTTT
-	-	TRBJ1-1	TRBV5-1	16	CASSLIPGIPNTEAFF	TGCGCCAGCAGCTTGATCCCCGGGATCCCGAACACTGAAGCTTTCTTT
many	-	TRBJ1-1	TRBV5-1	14	CASSFGGIGTEAFF	TGCGCCAGCAGCTTCGGGGGAATAGGCACTGAAGCTTTCTTT
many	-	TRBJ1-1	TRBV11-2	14	CASSSNRWGTEAFF	TGTGCCAGCAGCTCAAATCGGTGGGGCACTGAAGCTTTCTTT
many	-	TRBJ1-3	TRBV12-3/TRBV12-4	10	CASSLNTIYF	TGTGCCAGCAGTTTAAACACCATATATTTT
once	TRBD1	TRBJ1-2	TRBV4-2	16	CASSHGTGALNYGYTF	TGTGCCAGCAGCCATGGGACAGGGGCCCTTAACTATGGCTACACCTTC
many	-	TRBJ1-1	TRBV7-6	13	CASSLGRAAEAFF	TGTGCCAGCAGCTTAGGCAGGGCTGCTGAAGCTTTCTTT
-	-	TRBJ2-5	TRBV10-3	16	CAISESTARPQETQYF	TGTGCCATCAGTGAGTCGACGGCGCGGCCCCAAGAGACCCAGTACTTC
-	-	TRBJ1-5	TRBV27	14	CASKKGIGNQPQHF	TGTGCCAGTAAGAAGGGTATCGGCAATCAGCCCCAGCATTTT
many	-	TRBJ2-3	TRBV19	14	CASRRREHTDTQYF	TGTGCCAGTAGGAGGAGAGAGCACACAGATACGCAGTATTTT
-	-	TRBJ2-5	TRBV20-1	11	CSARNQETQYF	TGCAGTGCCAGAAACCAAGAGACCCAGTACTTC
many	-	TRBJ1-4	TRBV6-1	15	CASKQGPATNEKLFF	TGTGCCAGCAAGCAGGGGCCGGCAACTAATGAAAAACTGTTTTTT
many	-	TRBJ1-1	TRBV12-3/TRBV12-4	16	CASSLAPSRINTEAFF	TGTGCCAGCAGTTTGGCCCCAAGCAGGATAAACACTGAAGCTTTCTTT
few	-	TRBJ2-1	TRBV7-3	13	CASSLTGRGEQFF	TGTGCCAGCAGCTTAACGGGTCGAGGTGAGCAGTTCTTC
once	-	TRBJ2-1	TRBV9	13	CASSHTSYNEQFF	TGTGCCAGCTCACATACCTCCTACAATGAGCAGTTCTTC
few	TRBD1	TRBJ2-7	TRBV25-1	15	CASSETGTGDYEQYF	TGTGCCAGCAGTGAAACCGGGACAGGGGACTACGAGCAGTACTTC
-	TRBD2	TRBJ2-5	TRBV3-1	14	CASTLAGSQETQYF	TGTGCCAGCACCCTAGCGGGGAGCCAAGAGACCCAGTACTTC
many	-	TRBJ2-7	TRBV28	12	CASSLQADKQYF	TGTGCCAGCAGTCTCCAGGCCGACAAGCAGTACTTC
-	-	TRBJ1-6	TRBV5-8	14	CASSLMRGNSPLHF	TGTGCCAGCAGCTTGATGAGGGGGAATTCACCCCTCCACTTT
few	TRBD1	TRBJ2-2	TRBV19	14	CASNGQGYTGELFF	TGTGCCAGTAACGGACAGGGGTACACCGGGGAGCTGTTTTTT
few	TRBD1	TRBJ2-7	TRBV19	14	CASSPRTGLAEQYF	TGTGCCAGTAGTCCAAGGACAGGGCTCGCCGAGCAGTACTTC
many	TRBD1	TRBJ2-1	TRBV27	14	CATHDRGGYNEQFF	TGTGCCACCCACGACAGGGGAGGATACAATGAGCAGTTCTTC
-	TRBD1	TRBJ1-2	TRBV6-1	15	CASRRQGEVVGGYTF	TGTGCCAGCAGGAGACAGGGGGAGGTGGTTGGCGGCTACACCTTC
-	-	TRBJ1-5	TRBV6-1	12	CASSDPSQPQHF	TGTGCCAGCAGTGACCCCAGCCAGCCCCAGCATTTT
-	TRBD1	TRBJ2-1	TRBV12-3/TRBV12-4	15	CASSLGGQAHNEQFF	TGTGCCAGCAGTTTGGGGGGACAGGCCCACAATGAGCAGTTCTTC
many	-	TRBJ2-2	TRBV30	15	CAWSARIANTGELFF	TGTGCCTGGAGTGCCCGGATCGCGAACACCGGGGAGCTGTTTTTT
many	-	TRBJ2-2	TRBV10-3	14	CAISGERSTGELFF	TGTGCCATCAGTGGGGAGCGTTCCACCGGGGAGCTGTTTTTT
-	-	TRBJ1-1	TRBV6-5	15	CASSYGGTREGEAFF	TGTGCCAGCAGTTACGGGGGCACCAGAGAGGGTGAAGCTTTCTTT
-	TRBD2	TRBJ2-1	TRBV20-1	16	CSATQYVAGSYNEQFF	TGCAGTGCTACACAGTACGTAGCGGGGTCCTACAATGAGCAGTTCTTC
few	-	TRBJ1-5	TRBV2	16	CASSQSGGYSNQPQHF	TGTGCCAGCAGTCAAAGCGGCGGTTATAGCAATCAGCCCCAGCATTTT
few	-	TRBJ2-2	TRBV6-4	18	CASSADYRLGEYTGELFF	TGTGCCAGCAGTGCCGATTATCGGTTGGGGGAGTACACCGGGGAGCTGTTTTTT